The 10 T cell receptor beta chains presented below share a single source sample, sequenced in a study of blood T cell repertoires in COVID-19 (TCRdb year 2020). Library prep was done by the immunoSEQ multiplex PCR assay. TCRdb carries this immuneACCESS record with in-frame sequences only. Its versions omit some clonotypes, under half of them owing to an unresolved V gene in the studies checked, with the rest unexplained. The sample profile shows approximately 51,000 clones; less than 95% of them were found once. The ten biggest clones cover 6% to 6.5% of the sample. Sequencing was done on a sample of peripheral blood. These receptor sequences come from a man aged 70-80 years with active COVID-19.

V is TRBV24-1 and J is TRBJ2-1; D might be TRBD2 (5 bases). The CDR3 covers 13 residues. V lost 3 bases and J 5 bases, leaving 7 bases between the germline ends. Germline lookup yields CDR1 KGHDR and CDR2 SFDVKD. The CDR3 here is CATSDRGNNEQFF. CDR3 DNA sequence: TGTGCCACCAGTGATCGGGGTAACAATGAGCAGTTCTTC.

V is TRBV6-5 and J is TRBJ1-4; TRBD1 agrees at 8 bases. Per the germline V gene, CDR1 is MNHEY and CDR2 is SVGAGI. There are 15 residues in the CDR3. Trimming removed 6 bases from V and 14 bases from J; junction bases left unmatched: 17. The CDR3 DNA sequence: TGTGCCAGCAGGGGCGGACAGGGAAGCCCCTCAAAGCTGTTTTTT. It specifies CASRGGQGSPSKLFF.

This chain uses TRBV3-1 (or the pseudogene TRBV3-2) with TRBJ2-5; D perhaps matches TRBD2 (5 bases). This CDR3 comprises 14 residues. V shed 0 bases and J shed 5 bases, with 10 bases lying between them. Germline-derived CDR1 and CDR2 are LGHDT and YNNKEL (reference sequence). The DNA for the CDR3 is TGTGCCAGCAGCCAAGATAGGCGGGCGGAGACCCAGTACTTC. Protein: CASSQDRRAETQYF.

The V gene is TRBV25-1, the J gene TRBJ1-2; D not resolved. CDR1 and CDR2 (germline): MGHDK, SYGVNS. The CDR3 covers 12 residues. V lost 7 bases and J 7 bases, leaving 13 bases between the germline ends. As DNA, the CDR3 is TGTGCCAGCACAAATCCTTACGGTGGCTACACCTTC. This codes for CASTNPYGGYTF.

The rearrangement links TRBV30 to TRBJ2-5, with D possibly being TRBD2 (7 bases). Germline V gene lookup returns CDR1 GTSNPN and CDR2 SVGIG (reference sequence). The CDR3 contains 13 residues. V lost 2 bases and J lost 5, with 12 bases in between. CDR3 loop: CAWSWGGGETQYF. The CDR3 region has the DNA TGTGCCTGGAGTTGGGGGGGCGGGGAGACCCAGTACTTC.

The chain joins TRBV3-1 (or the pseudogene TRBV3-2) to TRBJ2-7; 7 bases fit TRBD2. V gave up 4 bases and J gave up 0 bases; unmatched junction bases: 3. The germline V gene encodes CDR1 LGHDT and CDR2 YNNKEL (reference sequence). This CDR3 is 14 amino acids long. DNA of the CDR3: TGTGCCAGCAGCCCGGGGGGTAGCTCCTACGAGCAGTACTTC. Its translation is CASSPGGSSYEQYF.

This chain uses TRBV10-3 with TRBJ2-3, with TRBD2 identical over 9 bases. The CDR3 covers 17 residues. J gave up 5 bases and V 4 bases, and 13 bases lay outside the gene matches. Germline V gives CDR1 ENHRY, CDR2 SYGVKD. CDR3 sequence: CAISARVGGGAGDTQYF. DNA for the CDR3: TGTGCCATCAGTGCACGAGTAGGCGGGGGGGCCGGAGATACGCAGTATTTT.

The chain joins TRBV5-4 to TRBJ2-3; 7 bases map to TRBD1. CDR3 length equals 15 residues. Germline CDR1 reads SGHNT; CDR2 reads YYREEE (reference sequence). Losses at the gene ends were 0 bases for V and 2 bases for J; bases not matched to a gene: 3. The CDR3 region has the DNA TGTGCCAGCAGCTTGGTTGACAGGGACACAGATACGCAGTATTTT. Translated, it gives CASSLVDRDTDTQYF.

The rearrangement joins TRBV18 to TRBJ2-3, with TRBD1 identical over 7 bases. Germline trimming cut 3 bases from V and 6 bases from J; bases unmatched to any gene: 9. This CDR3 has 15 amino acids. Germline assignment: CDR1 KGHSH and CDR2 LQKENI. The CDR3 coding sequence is TGTGCCAGCTCACCGAGAACAGGGGTTTGGGATACGCAGTATTTT. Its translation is CASSPRTGVWDTQYF.

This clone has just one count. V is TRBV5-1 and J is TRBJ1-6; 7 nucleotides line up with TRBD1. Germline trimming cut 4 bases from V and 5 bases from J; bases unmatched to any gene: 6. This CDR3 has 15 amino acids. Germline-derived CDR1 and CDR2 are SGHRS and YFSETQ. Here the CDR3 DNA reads TGCGCCAGCAGCAAGCGGACAGGCGATAATTCACCCCTCCACTTT. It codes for CASSKRTGDNSPLHF.